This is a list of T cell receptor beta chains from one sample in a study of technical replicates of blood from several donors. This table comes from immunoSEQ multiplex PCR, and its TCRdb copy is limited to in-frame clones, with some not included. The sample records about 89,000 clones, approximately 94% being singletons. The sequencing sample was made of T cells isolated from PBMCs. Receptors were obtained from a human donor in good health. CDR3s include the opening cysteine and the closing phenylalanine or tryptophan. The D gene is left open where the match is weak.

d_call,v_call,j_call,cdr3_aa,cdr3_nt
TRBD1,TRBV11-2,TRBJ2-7,CASSLDPTGTASEQYF,TGTGCCAGCAGCTTAGACCCCACCGGGACAGCCAGCGAGCAGTACTTC
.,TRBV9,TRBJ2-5,CASSVESGQETQYF,TGTGCCAGCAGCGTAGAATCAGGGCAAGAGACCCAGTACTTC
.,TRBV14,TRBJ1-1,CASSPAREINTEAFF,TGTGCCAGCAGCCCAGCCCGGGAAATCAACACTGAAGCTTTCTTT
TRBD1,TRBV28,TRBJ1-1,CASSWDRGPLNTEAFF,TGTGCCAGCAGTTGGGACAGGGGGCCGTTGAACACTGAAGCTTTCTTT
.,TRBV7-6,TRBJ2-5,CASSLGHFVAPETQYF,TGTGCCAGCAGCTTAGGACATTTTGTTGCCCCAGAGACCCAGTACTTC
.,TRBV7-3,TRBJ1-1,CASSSEGGLRTEAFF,TGTGCCAGCAGCTCCGAGGGGGGGCTTCGGACTGAAGCTTTCTTT
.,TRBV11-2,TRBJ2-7,CASSLGAGEGEQYF,TGTGCCAGCAGCTTAGGGGCAGGGGAAGGCGAGCAGTACTTC
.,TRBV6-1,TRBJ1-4,CASSLDRPTEGKLFF,TGTGCCAGCAGCTTAGACAGGCCTACGGAAGGAAAACTGTTTTTT
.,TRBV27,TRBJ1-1,CASSLTGGGTEAFF,TGTGCCAGCAGTTTAACGGGGGGGGGCACTGAAGCTTTCTTT
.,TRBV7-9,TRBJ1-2,CASNPTGWDYGYTF,TGTGCCAGCAACCCAACAGGGTGGGACTATGGCTACACCTTC
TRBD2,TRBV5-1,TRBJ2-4,CASSLPGEGAKNIQYF,TGCGCCAGCAGCTTGCCGGGGGAGGGGGCCAAAAACATTCAGTACTTC
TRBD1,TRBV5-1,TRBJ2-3,CASSLADRGYQDTQYF,TGCGCCAGCAGCTTGGCCGACAGGGGGTATCAAGATACGCAGTATTTT
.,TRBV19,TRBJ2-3,CASSLREPDTQYF,TGTGCCAGTAGTCTGAGGGAGCCAGATACGCAGTATTTT
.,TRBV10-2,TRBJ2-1,CASNPTAGSQNEQFF,TGCGCCAGCAACCCCACTGCGGGGAGTCAGAATGAGCAGTTCTTC
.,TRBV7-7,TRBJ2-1,CASSLFGSGDEQFF,TGTGCCAGCAGCTTATTTGGGAGTGGCGATGAGCAGTTCTTC
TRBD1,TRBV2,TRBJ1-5,CASSLTGGLNQPQHF,TGTGCCAGCAGCCTCACAGGGGGCCTTAATCAGCCCCAGCATTTT
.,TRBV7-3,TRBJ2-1,CASRRRGGPDNEQFF,TGTGCCAGCAGGCGTAGAGGGGGACCAGACAATGAGCAGTTCTTC
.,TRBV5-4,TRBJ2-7,CASSFTTLARRPF,TGTGCCAGCAGCTTTACCACTCTGGCCAGGCGACCCTTC
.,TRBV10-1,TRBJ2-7,CASSELSDSYEQYF,TGCGCCAGCAGTGAGTTGTCAGACTCCTACGAGCAGTACTTC
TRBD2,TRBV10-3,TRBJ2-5,CAIAPRERETQYF,TGTGCCATCGCCCCGCGGGAGAGAGAGACCCAGTACTTC
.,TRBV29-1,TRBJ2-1,CSAQRMNEQFF,TGCAGCGCCCAGCGGATGAATGAGCAGTTCTTC
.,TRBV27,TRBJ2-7,CASRTGAFEQYF,TGTGCCAGCAGGACGGGAGCATTCGAGCAGTACTTC
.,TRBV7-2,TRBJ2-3,CASSLSGSRTTDTQYF,TGTGCCAGCAGCTTGAGTGGGAGCCGGACCACAGATACGCAGTATTTT
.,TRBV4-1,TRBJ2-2,CASSQHPGSNTGELFF,TGCGCCAGCAGCCAGCACCCGGGATCTAACACCGGGGAGCTGTTTTTT
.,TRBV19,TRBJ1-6,CASRTSGNSPLHF,TGTGCCAGTAGAACCTCAGGGAATTCACCCCTCCACTTT
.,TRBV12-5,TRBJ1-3,CASGLVLKRTGNTIYF,TGTGCTAGTGGTTTGGTACTGAAGCGAACTGGAAACACCATATATTTT
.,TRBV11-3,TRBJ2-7,CASSSGTSDEQYF,TGTGCCAGCAGCAGCGGGACAAGCGACGAGCAGTACTTC
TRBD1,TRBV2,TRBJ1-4,CATKGTGSEKLFF,TGTGCCACAAAAGGGACAGGGAGTGAAAAACTGTTTTTT
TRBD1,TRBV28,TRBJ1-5,CASSSPTGTNQPQHF,TGTGCCAGCAGTTCCCCGACAGGGACCAATCAGCCCCAGCATTTT